This T cell receptor beta chain was documented in a study of blood T cell repertoires in COVID-19. Turning to the study itself: Acute-phase and convalescent COVID-19 samples originated in the United States, Italy and Spain. PBMCs, B-cell-depleted T cells, or T cells were the source of the cDNA or gDNA that made up the material.

Under the authors' procedure: Amplification from reference gene primers served as the basis for estimated nucleated cell counts. Sequenced by immunoSEQ multiplex PCR; TCRdb stores in-frame clones only, minus some. D and trimming come from the DNA, and the V and J calls and clone size come from that table. The sample lists more than 20,000 clones, roughly 89% occurring once. Per the germline V gene, CDR1 is MDHEN and CDR2 is SYDVKM. The CDR3 is 17 amino acids. With V trimmed by 3 bases and J by 0 bases, 8 bases remained unmatched. The sample consisted of peripheral blood. J is TRBJ2-3 and V is TRBV28; 8 bases agree with TRBD2. The origin of this receptor is a woman aged 55-75 years with active COVID-19. Here the CDR3 reads CASSFFPSGGSTDTQYF. As DNA, the CDR3 is TGTGCCAGCAGTTTTTTTCCAAGCGGGGGAAGCACAGATACGCAGTATTTT.